This T cell receptor (beta chain) was captured by sequencing in a study of identical twins. This clonotype came up many times. The antigen remains undetermined. Study-wide results and limits: Cord blood's abundant beta clonotypes had fewer insertions, unlike memory repertoires.

CDR3 length: 14 amino acids. From germline, CDR1 is MNHEY and CDR2 SVGAGI. The V end lost 2 bases, the J end lost 4 bases, and 12 bases lay between the germline ends. Addition of a universal primer site occurred through template switching, and cDNA carried unique molecular identifiers. Via MiXCR, TCRdb re-called the 5' RACE reads, giving one row per CDR3 protein. The sample yields about 570,000 distinct CDR3 sequences, 7.5% to 10% seen once. These data were likewise used in another study, on yellow fever vaccine responses in identical twins. As reported in that work: Vaccine T cell responses of twins reportedly seemed partly convergent and partly personalized.

This TCR derives from a young woman in good health. The chain is built from TRBV6-5 and TRBJ2-7; no firm D call. Source material: PBMCs. The CDR3 DNA is TGTGCCAGCAGTTACGGTGCTAGTCAGTACGAGCAGTACTTC. This encodes CASSYGASQYEQYF.